This T cell receptor (beta chain) comes out of a study of a mutant IDH1 vaccine in newly diagnosed glioma. The repertoire was sequenced with immunoSEQ multiplex PCR; TCRdb's copy has only in-frame clones and lacks some. The sample consists of about 46,000 clones, roughly 84% of them appearing once. The CDR3 sequence is 12 residues long. CDR1 and CDR2 from the germline V gene are SGDLS and YYNGEE. V shed 3 bases and J shed 7 bases, with 11 bases lying between them. Regarding this clone: Its matching antigen is unknown.

The time point here: week 47, end of study. The vaccine gave 300 ug of a 20-mer mutant IDH1 peptide subcutaneously per dose. Astrocytomas found in donors were new, WHO grade 3 or 4, IDH1-mutant and ATRX-lost. Sequencing was performed on PBMCs, taken from a glioma patient whose treatment included an IDH1 peptide vaccine. The chain recombines TRBV9 with TRBJ2-7, with D perhaps TRBD2 (7 bases). This receptor was obtained from a woman in her twenties or thirties with glioma. Some clones in this sample may be carry-over from other donors' samples. The DNA of the CDR3 is TGTGCCAGCAGCGAGGGGGGGGTTGAGCAGTACTTC. This sequence encodes CASSEGGVEQYF.